This is a list of T cell receptor beta chains from one sample in a study of early T cells in non-severe SARS-CoV-2 infection. TCRdb reprocessed the 5' RACE reads with MiXCR, giving one entry per CDR3 protein. This table has over 90,000 distinct CDR3 sequences, about 12% appearing once. The sequences come from whole blood, collected at baseline. The receptor set was obtained from an adult who was a healthcare worker with PCR-confirmed SARS-CoV-2 infection or an uninfected control (not recorded which). The CDR3 runs from the conserved cysteine through the conserved F or W. The D gene is left open where the match is weak. Some rows mark clone size as missing; the rest say once, few, many or name a class of expanded clone.

d_gene: -
v_gene: TRBV6-5
abundance: many
j_gene: TRBJ1-1
CDR3nt: TGTGCCAGCAGTTACACCATGAGTGCGAAGGCTTTCTTT
CDR3aa: CASSYTMSAKAFF

d_gene: -
v_gene: TRBV2
abundance: few
j_gene: TRBJ2-3
CDR3nt: TGTGCCAGCAGAGCACCGGGCACAGATACGCAGTATTTT
CDR3aa: CASRAPGTDTQYF

d_gene: -
v_gene: TRBV29-1
abundance: -
j_gene: TRBJ2-1
CDR3nt: TGCAGCGTTGGTTCACCCAATGAGCAGTTCTTC
CDR3aa: CSVGSPNEQFF

d_gene: TRBD1
v_gene: TRBV11-3
abundance: -
j_gene: TRBJ1-1
CDR3nt: TGTGCCAGCAGCTTATCCCCCCTCGACAGGGATTGGAACACTGAAGCTTTCTTT
CDR3aa: CASSLSPLDRDWNTEAFF

d_gene: -
v_gene: TRBV18
abundance: few
j_gene: TRBJ2-1
CDR3nt: TGTGCCAGCTCACCGGACCTTGGGGGTAGCGGCTACAATGAGCAGTTCTTC
CDR3aa: CASSPDLGGSGYNEQFF

d_gene: -
v_gene: TRBV9
abundance: few
j_gene: TRBJ2-7
CDR3nt: TGTGCCAGCAGCCCACAGGGTGACTACGAGCAGTACTTC
CDR3aa: CASSPQGDYEQYF

d_gene: -
v_gene: TRBV7-8
abundance: -
j_gene: TRBJ1-1
CDR3nt: TGTGCCAGCAGCTTTGGTTCCGGGGTCAATGAAGCTTTCTTT
CDR3aa: CASSFGSGVNEAFF

d_gene: -
v_gene: TRBV6-1
abundance: -
j_gene: TRBJ1-5
CDR3nt: TGTGCCAGCAGTTCCGGGGCCTTCTGGGATCAGCCCCAGCATTTT
CDR3aa: CASSSGAFWDQPQHF

d_gene: -
v_gene: TRBV29-1
abundance: few
j_gene: TRBJ2-3
CDR3nt: TGCAGCGTCTACGACAGCCAGTCAACAGATACGCAGTATTTT
CDR3aa: CSVYDSQSTDTQYF

d_gene: TRBD2
v_gene: TRBV11-2
abundance: -
j_gene: TRBJ2-3
CDR3nt: TGTGCCAGCGTCACCAGCGGGAGGGTCACAGATACGCAGTATTTT
CDR3aa: CASVTSGRVTDTQYF

d_gene: -
v_gene: TRBV20-1
abundance: -
j_gene: TRBJ1-1
CDR3nt: TGCAGTGCTAGAGATTTTAGTGGGAACACTGAAGCTTTCTTT
CDR3aa: CSARDFSGNTEAFF

d_gene: -
v_gene: TRBV3-1
abundance: -
j_gene: TRBJ1-5
CDR3nt: TGTGCCAGCAGCCAAGTTGAACAGAGTAATCAGCCCCAGCATTTT
CDR3aa: CASSQVEQSNQPQHF

d_gene: -
v_gene: TRBV11-2
abundance: -
j_gene: TRBJ2-1
CDR3nt: TGTGCCAGCAGCACACCGGGACTGGGGGTCGATGAGCAGTTCTTC
CDR3aa: CASSTPGLGVDEQFF

d_gene: -
v_gene: TRBV11-2
abundance: -
j_gene: TRBJ2-3
CDR3nt: TGTGCCAGCAGCCGGGACACGTTCACAGATACGCAGTATTTT
CDR3aa: CASSRDTFTDTQYF

d_gene: -
v_gene: TRBV27
abundance: few
j_gene: TRBJ2-7
CDR3nt: TGTGCCAGCCGCCTCCGCCAGGCCTACGAGCAGTACTTC
CDR3aa: CASRLRQAYEQYF

d_gene: -
v_gene: TRBV4-1
abundance: -
j_gene: TRBJ2-5
CDR3nt: TGCGCCAGCAGCCAAGTACCCCCGGGCGGGGAGACCCAGTACTTC
CDR3aa: CASSQVPPGGETQYF

d_gene: TRBD1
v_gene: TRBV29-1
abundance: -
j_gene: TRBJ2-2
CDR3nt: TGCAGCGGCCTACGACAGGGAACCGGGGAGCTGTTTTTT
CDR3aa: CSGLRQGTGELFF

d_gene: -
v_gene: TRBV12-3/TRBV12-4
abundance: few
j_gene: TRBJ2-1
CDR3nt: TGTGCCAGCAGTTTAAACAGGTGGAATGAGCAGTTCTTC
CDR3aa: CASSLNRWNEQFF

d_gene: TRBD2
v_gene: TRBV5-1
abundance: many
j_gene: TRBJ2-1
CDR3nt: TGCGCCAGCAGCTGGACCGGGACTAGCCTAATGTACAATGAGCAGTTCTTC
CDR3aa: CASSWTGTSLMYNEQFF

d_gene: -
v_gene: TRBV9
abundance: -
j_gene: TRBJ2-7
CDR3nt: TGTGCCAGCAGCGTTTCCGGGACCAACTACGAGCAGTACTTC
CDR3aa: CASSVSGTNYEQYF

d_gene: -
v_gene: TRBV11-2
abundance: few
j_gene: TRBJ1-2
CDR3nt: TGTGCCAGCAGCTTCATTAGCAACTATGGCTACACCTTC
CDR3aa: CASSFISNYGYTF

d_gene: -
v_gene: TRBV5-5
abundance: -
j_gene: TRBJ2-7
CDR3nt: TGTGCCAGCAGCTTATCAGCAGGGACGGGTTCCTACGAGCAGTACTTC
CDR3aa: CASSLSAGTGSYEQYF

d_gene: TRBD2
v_gene: TRBV12-3/TRBV12-4
abundance: -
j_gene: TRBJ2-1
CDR3nt: TGTGCCAGCAGTTCGCAGAACTGGGGGGGAAATGAGCAGTTCTTC
CDR3aa: CASSSQNWGGNEQFF

d_gene: -
v_gene: TRBV7-9
abundance: -
j_gene: TRBJ1-1
CDR3nt: TGTGCCAGCAGCTTAGTCACAGGGATGAACACTGAAGCTTTCTTT
CDR3aa: CASSLVTGMNTEAFF

d_gene: TRBD1
v_gene: TRBV6-5
abundance: few
j_gene: TRBJ1-1
CDR3nt: TGTGCCAGCATTCCAGGGGGGACGGACACTGAAGCTTTCTTT
CDR3aa: CASIPGGTDTEAFF

d_gene: -
v_gene: TRBV9
abundance: -
j_gene: TRBJ1-2
CDR3nt: TGTGCCAGCAGCCTGACGGGGGGCCGTAACTATGGCTACACCTTC
CDR3aa: CASSLTGGRNYGYTF

d_gene: -
v_gene: TRBV3-1
abundance: -
j_gene: TRBJ1-1
CDR3nt: TGTGCCAGCAGAGGGCCAGGCTTGAACACTGAAGCTTTCTTT
CDR3aa: CASRGPGLNTEAFF

d_gene: TRBD1
v_gene: TRBV20-1
abundance: -
j_gene: TRBJ1-5
CDR3nt: TGCAGTGCTTATCCGACAGGGCCAAATCAGCCCCAGCATTTT
CDR3aa: CSAYPTGPNQPQHF

d_gene: TRBD1
v_gene: TRBV12-3/TRBV12-4
abundance: -
j_gene: TRBJ1-4
CDR3nt: TGTGCCAGCAGTCCGAGGACAGGGGGGGGCGAAAAACTGTTTTTT
CDR3aa: CASSPRTGGGEKLFF

d_gene: -
v_gene: TRBV2
abundance: few
j_gene: TRBJ2-6
CDR3nt: TGTGCCAGCCGACCGTTCTTTGCCGTACGCTCTGGGGCCAACGTCCTGACTTTC
CDR3aa: CASRPFFAVRSGANVLTF

d_gene: -
v_gene: TRBV19
abundance: few
j_gene: TRBJ2-1
CDR3nt: TGTGCCAGTAGTATGGGGACTGCTTACAATGAGCAGTTCTTC
CDR3aa: CASSMGTAYNEQFF

d_gene: -
v_gene: TRBV29-1
abundance: few
j_gene: TRBJ1-2
CDR3nt: TGCAGCGTTGCCGACTATGGCTACACCTTC
CDR3aa: CSVADYGYTF

d_gene: TRBD1
v_gene: TRBV12-3/TRBV12-4
abundance: few
j_gene: TRBJ2-7
CDR3nt: TGTGCCAGCACCTACCGGGACAGCTTCTACGAGCAGTACTTC
CDR3aa: CASTYRDSFYEQYF

d_gene: TRBD1
v_gene: TRBV28
abundance: -
j_gene: TRBJ2-1
CDR3nt: TGTGCCAGCAATAGTAGGAGGGACAGGACAGGCAATGAGCAGTTCTTC
CDR3aa: CASNSRRDRTGNEQFF

d_gene: TRBD1
v_gene: TRBV6-6
abundance: once
j_gene: TRBJ1-1
CDR3nt: TGTGCCAGCAGCAGGGGGACCACCGAAGCTTTCTTT
CDR3aa: CASSRGTTEAFF

d_gene: -
v_gene: TRBV18
abundance: -
j_gene: TRBJ2-3
CDR3nt: TGTGCCAGCTCGGACATGGATCCTAAGACGCAGTATTTT
CDR3aa: CASSDMDPKTQYF

d_gene: -
v_gene: TRBV28
abundance: few
j_gene: TRBJ1-1
CDR3nt: TGTGCCAGCAGGGTGGGAAACACTGAAGCTTTCTTT
CDR3aa: CASRVGNTEAFF

d_gene: -
v_gene: TRBV2
abundance: -
j_gene: TRBJ1-2
CDR3nt: TGTGCCAGCAGTGAGGTGAGAGGGGACTATGGCTACACCTTC
CDR3aa: CASSEVRGDYGYTF

d_gene: TRBD1
v_gene: TRBV6-1
abundance: few
j_gene: TRBJ2-7
CDR3nt: TGTGCCAGCAGAAGCGGACAGGAGATTTACGAGCAGTACTTC
CDR3aa: CASRSGQEIYEQYF

d_gene: -
v_gene: TRBV6-5
abundance: -
j_gene: TRBJ2-3
CDR3nt: TGTGCCAGCAGTATTACGGAACGAGAAACAGATACGCAGTATTTT
CDR3aa: CASSITERETDTQYF

d_gene: TRBD2
v_gene: TRBV29-1
abundance: few
j_gene: TRBJ2-1
CDR3nt: TGCAGCGTTTCTAGCGGTCTGGGTGAGCAGTTCTTC
CDR3aa: CSVSSGLGEQFF

d_gene: -
v_gene: TRBV20-1
abundance: medium-sized
j_gene: TRBJ1-3
CDR3nt: TGCAGTGCTAGCCAGGGAGCTGGAAACACCATATATTTT
CDR3aa: CSASQGAGNTIYF

d_gene: -
v_gene: TRBV29-1
abundance: many
j_gene: TRBJ2-3
CDR3nt: TGCAGCGTTGAGGGTGCCTCCACAGATACGCAGTATTTT
CDR3aa: CSVEGASTDTQYF

d_gene: -
v_gene: TRBV7-8
abundance: -
j_gene: TRBJ2-7
CDR3nt: TGTGCCAGCAGCGTGGGACTCTCCTACGAGCAGTACTTC
CDR3aa: CASSVGLSYEQYF

d_gene: TRBD2
v_gene: TRBV5-1
abundance: few
j_gene: TRBJ2-5
CDR3nt: TGCGCCAGCAGCTCAGCGGGAGCAGGGGAGACCCAGTACTTC
CDR3aa: CASSSAGAGETQYF

d_gene: TRBD2
v_gene: TRBV12-3/TRBV12-4
abundance: many
j_gene: TRBJ2-7
CDR3nt: TGTGCCAGCAGCCAAACCACTAGCGGAAAATCCTACGAGCAGTACTTC
CDR3aa: CASSQTTSGKSYEQYF

d_gene: TRBD1
v_gene: TRBV12-3/TRBV12-4
abundance: few
j_gene: TRBJ1-4
CDR3nt: TGTGCCAGCAGTACCCCGGACAGGGGGCTAGAAAAACTGTTTTTT
CDR3aa: CASSTPDRGLEKLFF

d_gene: TRBD2
v_gene: TRBV11-2
abundance: few
j_gene: TRBJ2-2
CDR3nt: TGTGCCAGCAGCCTAGCGGCGAACACCGGGGAGCTGTTTTTT
CDR3aa: CASSLAANTGELFF

d_gene: -
v_gene: TRBV20-1
abundance: many
j_gene: TRBJ2-7
CDR3nt: TGCAGTGCTAGACCTAGGGGGGCTGGAAACGAGCAGTACTTC
CDR3aa: CSARPRGAGNEQYF

d_gene: TRBD1
v_gene: TRBV27
abundance: many
j_gene: TRBJ1-2
CDR3nt: TGTGCCAGCAGGGAGACAGGGGGACAGGGAACGGGTGGCTACACCTTC
CDR3aa: CASRETGGQGTGGYTF